This paragraph reports one T cell receptor beta chain. Patients from Seattle were sampled longitudinally, starting during active infection. This sample stems from a study of blood T cell repertoires in COVID-19. Overall study: Samples representing acute and convalescent COVID-19 were sourced from the United States, Italy and Spain. The analysed material was cDNA or gDNA that came from T cells, B-cell-depleted T cells, or PBMCs.

How the authors handled the data: By means of reference gene primer amplification, nucleated cell counts were estimated. Some clones are missing from TCRdb's copy, which holds only in-frame ones; the method was immunoSEQ multiplex PCR. V and J calls plus clone size are reproduced from that table; the DNA served to infer D and trimming. The sample contains 150,000 to 170,000 clones, around 83% of which appear only once. V was clipped by 1 base and J by 0 bases, with 14 bases between them. The CDR3 covers 17 residues. The material sequenced was peripheral blood. This clonotype originated in a woman aged 55-70 years with COVID-19, enrolled during active disease. This rearrangement joins TRBV5-3 to TRBJ1-5; weak D call: TRBD1 (5 bases). TRBV5-3 is identified as an open reading frame with a role that is uncertain. The CDR3 spells CARSLKGSGGSNQPQHF. DNA of the CDR3: TGTGCCAGAAGCTTGAAAGGATCCGGGGGTAGCAATCAGCCCCAGCATTTT.